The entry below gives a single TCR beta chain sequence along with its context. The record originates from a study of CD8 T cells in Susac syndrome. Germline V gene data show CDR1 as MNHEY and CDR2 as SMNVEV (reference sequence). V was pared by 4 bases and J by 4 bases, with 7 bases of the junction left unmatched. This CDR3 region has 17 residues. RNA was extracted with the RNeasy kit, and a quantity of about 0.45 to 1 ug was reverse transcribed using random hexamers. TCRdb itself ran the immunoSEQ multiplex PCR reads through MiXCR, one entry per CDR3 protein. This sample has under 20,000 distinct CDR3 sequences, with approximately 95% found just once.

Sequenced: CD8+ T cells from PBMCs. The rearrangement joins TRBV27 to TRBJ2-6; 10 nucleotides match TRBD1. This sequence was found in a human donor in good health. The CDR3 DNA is TGTGCCAGCAGTTCCTTGGACAGGGGGTACGGGGCCAACGTCCTGACTTTC. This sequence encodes CASSSLDRGYGANVLTF.